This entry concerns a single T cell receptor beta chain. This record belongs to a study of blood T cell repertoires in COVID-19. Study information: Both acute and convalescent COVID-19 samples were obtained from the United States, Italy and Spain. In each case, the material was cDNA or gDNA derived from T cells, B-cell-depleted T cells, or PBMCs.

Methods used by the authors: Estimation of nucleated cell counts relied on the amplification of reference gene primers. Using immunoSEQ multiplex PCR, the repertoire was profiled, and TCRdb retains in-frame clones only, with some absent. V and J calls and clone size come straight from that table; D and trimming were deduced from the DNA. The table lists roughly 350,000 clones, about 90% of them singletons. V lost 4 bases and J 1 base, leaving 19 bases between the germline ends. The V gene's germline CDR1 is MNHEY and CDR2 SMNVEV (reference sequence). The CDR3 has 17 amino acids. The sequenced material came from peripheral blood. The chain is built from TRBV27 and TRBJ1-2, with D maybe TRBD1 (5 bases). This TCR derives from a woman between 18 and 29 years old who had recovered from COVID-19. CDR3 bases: TGTGCCAGCAGTTCGGTTCGTTCAGGGTTGAATAACTATGGCTACACCTTC. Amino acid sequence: CASSSVRSGLNNYGYTF.